The entry that follows covers one T cell receptor beta chain sequence. This specimen belongs to a study of blood T cells in healthy people across ages. A second roughly 6 to 12 cycle PCR used barcoded and J-beta primers. TCRdb called the 5' RACE reads again in MiXCR, with one record for every CDR3 protein. The sample lists 600,000 to 850,000 distinct CDR3 sequences; around a quarter were seen once. CDR1 and CDR2 from the germline V gene are GTSNPN and SVGIG (reference sequence). Trimming removed 1 base from V and 3 bases from J; junction bases left unmatched: 6. The CDR3 sequence is 15 residues long. This sample was shared with a second study, whose subject was T cells of mothers and their children.

The origin of this receptor is a boy between 10 and 17 years old in good health. V usage is TRBV30 and J usage is TRBJ2-1, with 7 bases matching TRBD2. Sequencing was performed on blood. CDR3 residues: CAWSETSGNYNEQFF. For the CDR3, the DNA is TGTGCCTGGAGTGAGACGAGCGGGAACTACAATGAGCAGTTCTTC. Full variable domain (rest looked up from reference TRBV30 and TRBJ2-1): SQTIHQWPATLVQPVGSPLSLECTVEGTSNPNLYWYRQAAGRGLQLLFYSVGIGQISSEVPQNLSASRPQDRQFILSSKKLLLSDSGFYLCAWSETSGNYNEQFFGPGTRLTVL.